This is a list of T cell receptor beta chains from one sample in a study of T cell repertoires and Cas9 in healthy adults. Here immunoSEQ multiplex PCR was the method, and the copy in TCRdb shows in-frame clones only, minus some. The sample holds around 15,000 clones, around 90% seen once. Sample: Tregs (CD4+, CD25+, CD127-, CD137-, CD154-) from PBMCs; culture status not recorded. The source of these receptors is a human donor in good health. Each CDR3 is given with its conserved first and last residue. Each record gives: V gene, D gene, J gene, clone size, CDR3 protein, CDR3 DNA. The D gene is left open where the match is weak. The size entry is marked missing in some rows and otherwise reads once, few, many or a size class.

>TRBV11-2|-|TRBJ2-3|-
CASSLDGTRTDTQYF
TGTGCCAGCAGCTTAGATGGCACCCGCACAGATACGCAGTATTTT
>TRBV2|-|TRBJ2-3|once
CASSSRRQPQGTDTQYF
TGTGCCAGCAGTAGCCGAAGGCAACCACAGGGCACAGATACGCAGTATTTT
>TRBV25-1|TRBD2|TRBJ2-7|-
CASRRGGFDEQYF
TGTGCCAGCAGGAGGGGAGGGTTCGACGAGCAGTACTTC
>TRBV10-3|-|TRBJ1-3|-
CAIMVSGNTIYF
TGTGCCATCATGGTGTCGGGAAACACCATATATTTT
>TRBV2|-|TRBJ1-5|-
CASSYRVPWGSYQPQHF
TGTGCCAGCAGTTACAGGGTCCCCTGGGGTTCCTATCAGCCCCAGCATTTT
>TRBV6-1|-|TRBJ2-3|-
CASSGDRSWTDTQYF
TGTGCCAGCAGTGGGGACCGTTCCTGGACAGATACGCAGTATTTT
>TRBV5-1|-|TRBJ2-5|-
CASSWGETQYF
TGCGCCAGCAGCTGGGGGGAGACCCAGTACTTC
>TRBV4-2|-|TRBJ2-5|-
CASSQGVLGDETETQYF
TGTGCCAGCAGCCAAGGGGTCCTGGGGGACGAGACGGAGACCCAGTACTTC
>TRBV28|-|TRBJ2-7|-
CASSSHAPGFSFEQYF
TGTGCCAGCAGTTCGCACGCCCCCGGGTTTTCCTTTGAGCAGTACTTC
>TRBV10-1|-|TRBJ1-2|-
CASSGGRGYGYTF
TGCGCCAGTTCGGGGGGCCGCGGCTATGGCTACACCTTC
>TRBV6-1|-|TRBJ1-5|-
CASSVVQYSNQPQHF
TGTGCCAGCAGTGTAGTGCAATATAGCAATCAGCCCCAGCATTTT
>TRBV6-1|-|TRBJ1-4|-
CASSEIRRGGTGTLNEKLFF
TGTGCCAGCAGTGAAATTCGGAGGGGAGGGACGGGGACCCTAAATGAAAAACTGTTTTTT
>TRBV2|TRBD1|TRBJ1-2|-
CASGDRANYGYTF
TGTGCCAGCGGGGACAGAGCTAACTATGGCTACACCTTC
>TRBV12-5|TRBD1|TRBJ1-5|-
CASGLVRGALDRQPQHF
TGTGCTAGTGGCCTGGTCAGGGGCGCCCTGGACAGGCAGCCCCAGCATTTT
>TRBV5-1|-|TRBJ2-5|-
CASSRQETQYF
TGCGCCAGCAGCCGTCAAGAGACCCAGTACTTC
>TRBV7-9|-|TRBJ2-2|-
CASSLVRPASSNTGELFF
TGTGCCAGCAGCTTAGTCCGGCCAGCGAGTTCGAACACCGGGGAGCTGTTTTTT
>TRBV6-5|-|TRBJ2-5|-
CASRLGVQETQYF
TGTGCCAGCAGGCTGGGGGTACAAGAGACCCAGTACTTC
>TRBV4-2|-|TRBJ2-3|-
CASSQVNRNTQYF
TGTGCCAGCAGCCAAGTAAATAGAAATACGCAGTATTTT